This T cell receptor (beta chain) is drawn from a study of blood T cells in healthy people across ages. Alongside a J-beta primer mix, a sample-barcoded 5' primer served in a second PCR lasting roughly 6 to 12 cycles. TCRdb ran MiXCR on the 5' RACE reads and lists one entry per CDR3 protein. This table holds 800,000 or so distinct CDR3 sequences, about 59% found once. As regards this clonotype: Its antigen remains unidentified.

General study points: Diversity was estimated from one million T cells, and these estimates were considered underestimates.

The CDR3 has 13 amino acids. Trimming cost V 2 bases and J 4 bases, with 8 bases left between them. Per the germline V gene, CDR1 is SGHNT and CDR2 is YENEEA. This TCR came from a man aged 30 to 45 in good health. The V gene is TRBV11-3, the J gene TRBJ2-5; D is ambiguous. The sequenced sample was blood. Written as DNA, the CDR3 is TGTGCCAGCAGCTTAAGTTGGCGAGAGACCCAGTACTTC. Its protein is CASSLSWRETQYF.